Listed below are T cell receptor beta chains from one sample, sequenced in a study of T cell responses to AZD1222 COVID-19 vaccine. The table came from immunoSEQ multiplex PCR; TCRdb's copy has only in-frame clones and leaves some out. The sample has about 120,000 clones; approximately 90% are singletons. The material sequenced was peripheral blood, taken on day 0 of AZD1222 vaccination. The receptors were sampled from an adult in good health. The CDR3 runs from the conserved cysteine through the conserved F or W. D genes are given only for firm matches.

v_call	d_call	j_call	cdr3_aa
TRBV24-1	.	TRBJ1-2	CATSASDSRGTIGYTF
TRBV10-3	TRBD1	TRBJ2-3	CATSGTGTTDTQYF
TRBV11-3	TRBD1	TRBJ2-1	CASSMGQGSRNEQFF
TRBV6-4	.	TRBJ2-2	CASSPGNTGELFF
TRBV24-1	TRBD2	TRBJ2-1	CATSDASGRALGYYNEQFF
TRBV7-2	TRBD2	TRBJ2-7	CASSSRLAGGWNEQYF
TRBV28	.	TRBJ1-1	CASSFSSVITEAFF
TRBV5-1	.	TRBJ2-5	CASSPGTTQETQYF
TRBV28	TRBD2	TRBJ2-7	CASSLQAGAPYEQYF
TRBV20-1	.	TRBJ1-2	CSVDGYTF
TRBV5-1	.	TRBJ1-2	CASSLDFTGSGYTF
TRBV18	.	TRBJ1-3	CASSLDIRNTIYF
TRBV30	.	TRBJ1-2	CAWSGVATVYGYTF
TRBV19	.	TRBJ2-7	CASSPGYEQYF
TRBV12-5	.	TRBJ1-5	CASGLTWGNQPQHF
TRBV15	.	TRBJ1-5	CATSRDRGQPQHF
TRBV4-2	TRBD2	TRBJ2-7	CASSQARLAGAYEQYF
TRBV19	.	TRBJ1-2	CASKPQGFGPFNYGYTF
TRBV11-2	TRBD1	TRBJ2-1	CASSLERGQGVLWSYNEQFF
TRBV15	TRBD1	TRBJ2-7	CATRRQGSYEQYF
TRBV3-1/TRBV3-2	.	TRBJ2-1	CASSAVPGAYNEQFF
TRBV7-9	.	TRBJ2-7	CASSLVNYEQYF
TRBV5-4	TRBD2	TRBJ2-1	CASSLSVAGLADYNEQFF
TRBV18	TRBD1	TRBJ1-1	CASSPGQANTEAFF
TRBV3-1/TRBV3-2	.	TRBJ1-1	CASSQVHAQLNTEAFF
TRBV4-1	.	TRBJ2-7	CASSQDLRAGQRRQYF
TRBV29-1	TRBD1	TRBJ1-1	CSAVTGENTEAFF
TRBV5-1	TRBD1	TRBJ2-2	CASSLAGQGTAGELFF
TRBV5-1	TRBD2	TRBJ2-1	CASRIWGGASNEQFF
TRBV29-1	TRBD1	TRBJ2-7	CSAKQRQGASYEQYF
TRBV6-5	.	TRBJ2-4	CATGPKNIQYF
TRBV5-1	TRBD1	TRBJ2-2	CASSFLTGGTGELFF
TRBV27	.	TRBJ1-1	CASSWRGGGNTEAFF
TRBV7-9	.	TRBJ1-1	CASTERGVNTEAFF
TRBV7-3	TRBD2	TRBJ2-7	CASSLRGGSRDEQYF
TRBV13	.	TRBJ1-2	CASSSVVWGSDYGYTF
TRBV27	.	TRBJ1-1	CASSPSFSVSAFF
TRBV2	TRBD2	TRBJ2-7	CASRYSSGNYEQYF
TRBV2	TRBD2	TRBJ2-1	CAKLAGGSSYNEQFF
TRBV11-2	.	TRBJ2-7	CASSLAGRYEQYF
TRBV10-3	.	TRBJ1-5	CAISVEGNQPQHF
TRBV6-6	.	TRBJ2-7	CASRLSSSVYEQYF
TRBV3-1/TRBV3-2	.	TRBJ1-1	CASSFTGRGTEAFF
TRBV7-9	TRBD1	TRBJ1-6	CASSLSGGANSPLHF
TRBV6-5	.	TRBJ2-7	CASRDEWWSTYEQYF
TRBV11-1	.	TRBJ1-1	CASSLARGSYTEAFF
TRBV5-3	.	TRBJ2-2	CARSLDGIETGELFF
TRBV5-1	.	TRBJ1-3	CASSQTLGRGRGNTIYF
TRBV19	.	TRBJ2-5	CASSPRAGWSTETQYF
TRBV7-2	.	TRBJ2-2	CASSPLVAGELFF
TRBV6-5	.	TRBJ1-3	CASSYGRHLGNTIYF
TRBV24-1	.	TRBJ1-5	CATSDSPFNQPQHF
TRBV18	.	TRBJ2-7	CASGPVNRDHEQYF
TRBV19	.	TRBJ1-3	CASSIYGQGAGNTIYF
TRBV10-3	TRBD1	TRBJ1-2	CAIGDRGNYGYTF